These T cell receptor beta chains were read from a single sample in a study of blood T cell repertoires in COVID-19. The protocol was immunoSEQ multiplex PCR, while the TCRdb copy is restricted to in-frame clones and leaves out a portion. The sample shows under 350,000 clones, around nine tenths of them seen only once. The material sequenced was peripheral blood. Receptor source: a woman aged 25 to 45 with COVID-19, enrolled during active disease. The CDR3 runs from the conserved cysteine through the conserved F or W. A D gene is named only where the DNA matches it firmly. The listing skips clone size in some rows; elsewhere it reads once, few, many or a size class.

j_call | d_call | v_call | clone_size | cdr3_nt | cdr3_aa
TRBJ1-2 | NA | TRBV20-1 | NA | TGCAGTGCTAAAGGGGTTTATGGCTACACCTTC | CSAKGVYGYTF
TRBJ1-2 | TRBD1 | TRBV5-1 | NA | TGCGCCAGCAGCTTGGGGACAGGGATGGATGGCTACACCTTC | CASSLGTGMDGYTF
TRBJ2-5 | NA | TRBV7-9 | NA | TGTGCCAGCAGCTTACGTTCTCTACCCGGGGAGACCCAGTACTTC | CASSLRSLPGETQYF
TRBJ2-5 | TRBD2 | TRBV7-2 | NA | TGTGCCACCTCCCACGCCGGGGGAGGGGAGACCCAGTACTTC | CATSHAGGGETQYF
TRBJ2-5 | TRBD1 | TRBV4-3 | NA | TGCGCCAGCAGCCAAGACGGGACAGGGGATCGGGCGTACCAAGAGACCCAGTACTTC | CASSQDGTGDRAYQETQYF
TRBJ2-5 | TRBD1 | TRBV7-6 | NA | TGTGCCAGCAGCACCCCAGACAGGGGGCTCGAGGAGACCCAGTACTTC | CASSTPDRGLEETQYF
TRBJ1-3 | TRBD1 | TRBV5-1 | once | TGCGCCAGCAGCTTGGAGGGGACAGGCGCTGGAAACACCATATATTTT | CASSLEGTGAGNTIYF
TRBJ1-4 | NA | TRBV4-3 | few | TGCGCCAGCAGCCAAGAAGGCGGGATAATTGATGAAAAACTGTTTTTT | CASSQEGGIIDEKLFF
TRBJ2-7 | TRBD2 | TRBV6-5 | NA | TGTGCCAGCAGTTACAGGAGCGGGGAGTCCTACGAGCAGTACTTC | CASSYRSGESYEQYF
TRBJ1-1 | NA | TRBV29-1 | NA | TGCAGCGTTGTGCGGGGATTGAACACTGAAGCTTTCTTT | CSVVRGLNTEAFF
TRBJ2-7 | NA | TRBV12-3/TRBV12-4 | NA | TGTGCCAGCGGGAGCCGGGAGTTGTACGAGCAGTACTTC | CASGSRELYEQYF
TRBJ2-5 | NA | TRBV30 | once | TGTGCCTGGAGTCTGGCTAGCGTGTGGGAGACCCAGTACTTC | CAWSLASVWETQYF
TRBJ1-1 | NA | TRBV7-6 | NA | TGTGCCAGCAGCTTCCACAGGGAGGGGAACACTGAAGCTTTCTTT | CASSFHREGNTEAFF
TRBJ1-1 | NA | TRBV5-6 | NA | TGTGCCAGCAGCTTGCAGGGTCCCACTGAAGCTTTCTTT | CASSLQGPTEAFF
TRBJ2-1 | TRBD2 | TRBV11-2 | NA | TGTGCCAGCAGCCTACAGACTAGCGCTATTTTTCGCGATGAGCAGTTCTTC | CASSLQTSAIFRDEQFF
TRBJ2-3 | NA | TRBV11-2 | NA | TGTGCCAGCAGCCCCACCTCGGGTATAGATACGCAGTATTTT | CASSPTSGIDTQYF
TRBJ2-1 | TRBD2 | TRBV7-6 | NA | TGTGCCAGCAGCGCGAGCGGGAGGCCACGCTACAATGAGCAGTTCTTC | CASSASGRPRYNEQFF
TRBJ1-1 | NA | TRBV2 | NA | TGTGCCAGCAGGGCCCGGGTCGGGGTTGACACTGAAGCTTTCTTT | CASRARVGVDTEAFF
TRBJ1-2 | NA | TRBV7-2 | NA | TGTGCCAGCAGCCCCCTGGTCCCGGGAGGCTACACCTTC | CASSPLVPGGYTF
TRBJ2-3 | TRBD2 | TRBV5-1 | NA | TGCGCCAGCAGCTCTAGCGGGAGGGCCAGAGATACGCAGTATTTT | CASSSSGRARDTQYF
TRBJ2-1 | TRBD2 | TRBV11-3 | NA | TGTGCCAGCAGCGCCCGACTAGCGGAGTACAATGAGCAGTTCTTC | CASSARLAEYNEQFF
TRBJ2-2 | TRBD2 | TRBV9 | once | TGTGCCAGCACCGCGGGGGCCGGGGAGCTGTTTTTT | CASTAGAGELFF
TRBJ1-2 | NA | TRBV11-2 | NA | TGTGCCAGCAGCTTAGGACGGGAAGGATGGGGCTACACCTTC | CASSLGREGWGYTF
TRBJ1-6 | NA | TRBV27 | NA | TGTGCCAGCAGCGGCGCAGGGAGGGGGTCACCCCTCCACTTT | CASSGAGRGSPLHF
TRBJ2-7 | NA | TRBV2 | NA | TGTGCCGGCGGACAGATCCCCTACGAGCAGTACTTC | CAGGQIPYEQYF
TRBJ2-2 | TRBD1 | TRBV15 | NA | TGTGCCACCAGCAGGGAACAGGGGACCGGGGAGCTGTTTTTT | CATSREQGTGELFF
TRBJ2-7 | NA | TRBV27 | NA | TGTGCCAGCGGGTCCCTGGAGGGCCGAGCCTACGAGCAGTACTTC | CASGSLEGRAYEQYF
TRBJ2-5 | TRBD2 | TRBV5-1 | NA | TGCGCCAGCAGCCCCTCGGGGGGGGGCGTCCAGACCCAGTACTTC | CASSPSGGGVQTQYF
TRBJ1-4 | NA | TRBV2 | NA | TGTGCCAGTGGACGGGACATCACTAATGAAAAACTGTTTTTT | CASGRDITNEKLFF
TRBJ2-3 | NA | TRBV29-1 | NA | TGCAGCGCCACGACAGGATCGGATACGCAGTATTTT | CSATTGSDTQYF
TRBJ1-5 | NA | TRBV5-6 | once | TGTGCCAGCAGCCTTGGGCCGGTTAAGGGAGCCCAGCATTTT | CASSLGPVKGAQHF
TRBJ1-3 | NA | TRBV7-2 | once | TGTGCCAGCAGCTTAGAACCCGGCTCTGGAAACACCATATATTTT | CASSLEPGSGNTIYF
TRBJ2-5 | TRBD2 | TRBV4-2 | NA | TGTGCCAGCAGCCAAGTTAGGGATTCCGCGGGAGAAGTACAAGAGACCCAGTACTTC | CASSQVRDSAGEVQETQYF
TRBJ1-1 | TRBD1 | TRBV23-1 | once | TGCGCCAGCAGTCACCCCGGGACAGACACTGAAGCTTTCTTT | CASSHPGTDTEAFF
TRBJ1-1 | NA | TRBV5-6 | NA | TGTGCCAGCAGCTTACGTGGAGGTGGCACTGAAGCTTTCTTT | CASSLRGGGTEAFF
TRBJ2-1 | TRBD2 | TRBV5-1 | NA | TGCGCCAGCAGTCCGATCGTGGCTAGCGGTAATGAGCAGTTCTTC | CASSPIVASGNEQFF
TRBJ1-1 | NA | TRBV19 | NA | TGTGCCAGTATCATCCCAATGAACACTGAAGCTTTCTTT | CASIIPMNTEAFF
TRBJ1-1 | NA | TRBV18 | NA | TGTGCCAGCTCACCTCGTCTAAGCGAAGCCAACACTGAAGCTTTCTTT | CASSPRLSEANTEAFF
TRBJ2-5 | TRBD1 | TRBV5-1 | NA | TGCGCCAGCAGCGAGCGGACAGGGGGCGAGACCCAGTACTTC | CASSERTGGETQYF
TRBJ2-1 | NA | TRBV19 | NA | TGTGCCAGTACCCCGGGGGACTCATCTTACTACAATGAGCAGTTCTTC | CASTPGDSSYYNEQFF
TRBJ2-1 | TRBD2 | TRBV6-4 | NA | TGTGCCAGCAGTCCCGAGGGGTTAGCGGGAGGGGAGCAGTTCTTC | CASSPEGLAGGEQFF
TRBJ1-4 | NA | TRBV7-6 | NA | TGTGCCAGCAGCTTAGGTGGCAGAGAAAAACTGTTTTTT | CASSLGGREKLFF
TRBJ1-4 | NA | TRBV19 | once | TGTGCCAGTAGTATAAACGGGATTGGGGAAAAACTGTTTTTT | CASSINGIGEKLFF
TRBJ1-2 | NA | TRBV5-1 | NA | TGCGCCAGCAGCTCCCCGACAATTGATGGCTACACCTTC | CASSSPTIDGYTF
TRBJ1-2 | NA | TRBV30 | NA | TGTGCCTGGAGTAAGGCAGGGTCGAGGGGCTACACCTTC | CAWSKAGSRGYTF
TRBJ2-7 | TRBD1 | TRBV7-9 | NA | TGTGCCAGCAGCTTCTTGGGGACAGGGGGATTCTACGAGCAGTACTTC | CASSFLGTGGFYEQYF
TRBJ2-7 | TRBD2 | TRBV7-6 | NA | TGTGCCAGCAGCCTCTCTCGCGGGGGCTACGAGCAGTACTTC | CASSLSRGGYEQYF
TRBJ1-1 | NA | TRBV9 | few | TGTGCCAGCAGCGTAGCCTCGTGGAACACTGAAGCTTTCTTT | CASSVASWNTEAFF
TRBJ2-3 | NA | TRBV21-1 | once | TGTGCCAGCAGCCAACTAGCGGGAGGACGAGATACGCAGTATTTT | CASSQLAGGRDTQYF
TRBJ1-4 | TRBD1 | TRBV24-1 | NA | TGTGCCACCAGTGATTTGAAGGGGGCGAATGAAAAACTGTTTTTT | CATSDLKGANEKLFF
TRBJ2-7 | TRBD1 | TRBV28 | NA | TGTGCCAGCACCCCCTGGGAAGGACAGGGGAGCCACGAGCAGTACTTC | CASTPWEGQGSHEQYF
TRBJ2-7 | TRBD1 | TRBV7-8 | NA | TGTGCCAGCAGCTTAGCGAGAGGACAGGGGGGCACCTACGAGCAGTACTTC | CASSLARGQGGTYEQYF
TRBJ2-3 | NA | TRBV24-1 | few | TGTGCCACCAGTGATTTGTCCGGGACTAGCACAGATACGCAGTATTTT | CATSDLSGTSTDTQYF
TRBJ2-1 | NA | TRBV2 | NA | TGTGCCAGCAGCCGGGAGAATGAGCAGTTCTTC | CASSRENEQFF
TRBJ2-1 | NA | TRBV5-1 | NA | TGCGCCAGCAGGTCGGTCGACTCCGATGAGCAGTTCTTC | CASRSVDSDEQFF